This TCR beta chain was identified in a study of cytomegalovirus exposure and HLA in healthy donors. A multiplex PCR was run with 60 Vbeta primers and 13 Jbeta primers. TCRdb's copy holds only in-frame clones and misses some; the assay was immunoSEQ multiplex PCR. The specimen's table records roughly 74,000 clones. The CDR3 is made up of 13 amino acids. The V and J ends lost 0 bases and 4 bases respectively, with 7 bases between them. Per the germline V gene, CDR1 is SGHRS and CDR2 is YFSETQ. The chain has TRBV5-1 and TRBJ1-2, with D maybe TRBD1 (5 bases). The TCR comes from a female donor in good health and CMV-seropositive. Sequencing used PBMCs. CDR3 sequence reads: CASSLVTAYGYTF. CDR3 DNA: TGCGCCAGCAGCTTGGTGACAGCCTATGGCTACACCTTC.